This entry concerns a single TCR beta chain. Germline V gene sequence: CDR1 GTSNPN, CDR2 SVGIG (reference sequence). J was trimmed by 6 bases and V by 2 bases; bases with no gene match: 4. This CDR3 is built from 14 residues. The sample comes from a study of T cell clonotyping in hematopoietic cell transplantation. TCRdb's copy holds only in-frame clones and misses some; the assay was immunoSEQ multiplex PCR. The sample consists of under 9,000 clones, about 70% of them appearing once. The chain is built from TRBV30 and TRBJ1-6; 7 nucleotides align to TRBD1. The clonotype was recovered from a male patient aged 60-70 years who had an allogeneic stem cell transplant from an unrelated donor, so the T cells may come from the graft donor. Some clones in this sample may be carry-over from other donors' samples. This material consisted of peripheral blood mononuclear cells, taken 100 days after allogeneic stem cell transplant. Here the CDR3 reads CAWSNGDSNSPLHF. The CDR3 DNA reads TGTGCCTGGAGTAATGGGGACAGTAATTCACCCCTCCACTTT. Full variable domain (rest looked up from reference TRBV30 and TRBJ1-6): SQTIHQWPATLVQPVGSPLSLECTVEGTSNPNLYWYRQAAGRGLQLLFYSVGIGQISSEVPQNLSASRPQDRQFILSSKKLLLSDSGFYLCAWSNGDSNSPLHFGNGTRLTVT.